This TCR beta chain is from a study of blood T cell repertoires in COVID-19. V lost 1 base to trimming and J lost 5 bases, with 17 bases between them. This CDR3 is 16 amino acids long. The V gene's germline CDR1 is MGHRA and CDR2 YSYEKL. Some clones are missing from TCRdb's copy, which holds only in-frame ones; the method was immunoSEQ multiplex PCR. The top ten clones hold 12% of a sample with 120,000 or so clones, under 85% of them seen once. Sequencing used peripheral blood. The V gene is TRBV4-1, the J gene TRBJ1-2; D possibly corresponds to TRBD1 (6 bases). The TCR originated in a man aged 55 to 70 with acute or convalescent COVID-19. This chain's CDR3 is CASSQGTDSRLYGYTF. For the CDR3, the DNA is TGCGCCAGCAGCCAAGGAACGGACAGTCGCCTTTATGGCTACACCTTC.